This is a list of T cell receptor beta chains from one sample in a study of regulatory T cells in long-lasting Graves disease. TCRdb reanalysed the multiplex PCR reads using MiXCR and keeps one entry per CDR3 protein. The sample lists 400,000 to 550,000 distinct CDR3 sequences; 14% to 15% were seen once. The same sample was also used in a study of T cells in Graves' hyperthyroidism and ophthalmopathy.

This specimen was peripheral blood mononuclear cells (PBMCs), taken at new diagnosis, from a patient treated with antithyroid drugs. The receptors shown here come from a woman between 25 and 40 years old with Graves disease. Each CDR3 is given with its conserved first and last residue. D genes are given only for firm matches. Clone size is given for some rows only: seen once, a few or many times, or a class if the clone is expanded.

clone_size j_call d_call v_call cdr3_aa cdr3_nt
few TRBJ1-2 - TRBV10-3 CAISETQILRTVNYGYTF TGTGCCATCAGTGAGACACAAATACTACGGACAGTCAACTATGGCTACACCTTC
few TRBJ2-5 - TRBV18 CASSPTGFQETQYF TGTGCCAGCTCACCCACAGGATTCCAAGAGACCCAGTACTTC
many TRBJ2-1 - TRBV20-1 CSARDPDRRDDYNEQFF TGCAGTGCTAGAGACCCCGATAGGCGGGACGACTACAATGAGCAGTTCTTC
few TRBJ2-7 - TRBV7-2 CASSPSRDVHEQYF TGTGCCAGCAGCCCATCCCGGGACGTGCACGAGCAGTACTTC
- TRBJ1-6 TRBD1 TRBV10-3 CAISGLGQGDSPLHF TGTGCCATCAGTGGCTTAGGACAGGGCGATTCACCCCTCCACTTT
many TRBJ2-5 - TRBV6-1 CASSEGAGGETQYF TGTGCCAGCAGTGAGGGGGCCGGGGGAGAGACCCAGTACTTC
many TRBJ2-1 - TRBV20-1 CSARDSTPYNEQFF TGCAGTGCTAGAGATTCCACACCCTACAATGAGCAGTTCTTC
many TRBJ1-2 - TRBV6-2/TRBV6-3 CASRFSGYGYTF TGTGCCAGCAGGTTCTCGGGATATGGCTACACCTTC
many TRBJ2-3 TRBD1 TRBV5-5 CASSVNRGRTDTQYF TGTGCCAGCAGCGTCAACAGGGGGAGGACAGATACGCAGTATTTT
many TRBJ1-3 TRBD1 TRBV30 CAWRGDRGGNTIYF TGTGCCTGGAGAGGGGACAGGGGGGGAAACACCATATATTTT
- TRBJ2-3 TRBD2 TRBV10-3 CAISESGGPPADTQYF TGTGCCATCAGTGAGTCGGGAGGGCCCCCCGCAGATACGCAGTATTTT
many TRBJ2-1 TRBD2 TRBV20-1 CSALQVAGPYNEQFF TGCAGTGCTCTTCAGGTAGCGGGACCTTACAATGAGCAGTTCTTC
- TRBJ2-1 - TRBV18 CASSRRDTSYYNEQFF TGTGCCAGCTCGCGTCGGGACACTTCTTATTACAATGAGCAGTTCTTC
- TRBJ2-2 TRBD2 TRBV7-3 CASGTTLGAGELFF TGTGCCAGCGGGACTACTCTTGGGGCCGGGGAGCTGTTTTTT
- TRBJ2-1 TRBD2 TRBV20-1 CSAIRIVSGSGNEQFF TGCAGTGCTATCCGGATTGTTAGCGGGAGTGGCAATGAGCAGTTCTTC
many TRBJ2-3 - TRBV5-6 CASSLSGRVTQYF TGTGCCAGCAGCTTGTCGGGCAGGGTGACGCAGTATTTT
many TRBJ2-6 - TRBV30 CAWSPRLSGANVLTF TGTGCCTGGAGTCCCAGACTCTCTGGGGCCAACGTCCTGACTTTC
many TRBJ2-3 - TRBV2 CASKGTDTQYF TGTGCCAGCAAGGGAACAGATACGCAGTATTTT
many TRBJ2-3 - TRBV7-7 CASSPSGHSTDTQYF TGTGCCAGCAGCCCCTCCGGACATAGCACAGATACGCAGTATTTT
few TRBJ1-3 - TRBV28 CASSRHWDADSGNTIYF TGTGCCAGCAGCCGGCACTGGGACGCTGACTCTGGAAACACCATATATTTT
many TRBJ2-1 - TRBV7-2 CASSLSRTSTYNEQFF TGTGCCAGCAGCTTAAGTAGGACATCTACCTACAATGAGCAGTTCTTC
many TRBJ2-1 TRBD1 TRBV28 CASSSGDSEQFF TGTGCCAGCAGTTCAGGGGACAGTGAGCAGTTCTTC
many TRBJ2-2 - TRBV7-3 CASSSAGMNTGELFF TGTGCCAGCAGCTCTGCCGGGATGAACACCGGGGAGCTGTTTTTT
many TRBJ1-1 TRBD1 TRBV6-1 CASSADRVTEAFF TGTGCCAGCAGTGCCGACAGGGTGACTGAAGCTTTCTTT